The clone carrying this T cell receptor (beta chain) was recorded many times. TCRdb re-called the RACE reads with MiXCR, one entry per CDR3 protein. The table lists about 40,000 distinct CDR3 sequences, approximately 3.4% of them singletons. The data are from a study of human T cells and chemical hapten exposure. Study background: Skin of the upper inner arm, approximately 2 cm by approximately 2 cm, received 2% DPC for sensitization.

As to time point: patch test 2, 6 weeks after DPC sensitization. Treatment: therapeutic diphenylcyclopropenone sensitization with weekly scalp DPC. The CDR3 has 15 amino acids. Germline V lookup: CDR1 SGDLS, CDR2 YYNGEE. V lost 4 bases to trimming and J lost 0 bases; unmatched junction nucleotides: 4. The sequencing here drew on whole blood, taken in connection with sensitization to the hapten diphenylcyclopropenone (DPC). The chain couples TRBV9 to TRBJ2-3, with 8 positions matching TRBD1. This TCR came from a man in his forties with alopecia areata. Some clones in this sample may be carry-over from other donors' samples. CDR3 in amino acids: CASSRTGWSTDTQYF. As DNA, the CDR3 is TGTGCCAGCAGCCGGACAGGGTGGAGCACAGATACGCAGTATTTT.